The rows below give T cell receptor beta chains drawn from one sample of a study of CD8+ T cells in alopecia areata. Sequenced by immunoSEQ multiplex PCR; TCRdb stores in-frame clones only, minus some. Seen here are about 100,000 clones, 84% observed once, and the top ten hold over 20%. The sequencing here drew on CD8+ T cells sorted from blood, taken at week 24, from a patient treated with tofacitinib. These receptors all stem from a human donor with alopecia areata. CDR3s include the opening cysteine and the closing phenylalanine or tryptophan. D genes are given only for firm matches. Expanded clones get a size class; other rows say once, few or many, or leave the size out.

11 | TRBJ2-1 | - | TRBV5-1 | - | TGCGCCAGCAGCCCCTCGGGAGAGCAGTTCTTC | CASSPSGEQFF
14 | TRBJ2-7 | - | TRBV7-2 | TRBD1 | TGTGCCAGCAGCTGGGGACAGGGAACCTACGAGCAGTACTTC | CASSWGQGTYEQYF
15 | TRBJ2-5 | - | TRBV7-2 | TRBD2 | TGTGCCAGCAGCGAGGGGACTAGCGGACAAGAGACCCAGTACTTC | CASSEGTSGQETQYF
13 | TRBJ2-3 | - | TRBV2 | - | TGTGCCAGCACCCTCGGAAGCACAGATACGCAGTATTTT | CASTLGSTDTQYF
20 | TRBJ2-1 | - | TRBV4-2 | TRBD2 | TGTGCCAGCAGCCAGGAGAGGCTAAGCGGGGCCTGGGGTATACAGAATGAGCAGTTCTTC | CASSQERLSGAWGIQNEQFF
18 | TRBJ2-5 | - | TRBV7-2 | - | TGTGCCAGCAGCCCAATAGGGAACTTAGCGGACCTCCGGGAGACCCAGTACTTC | CASSPIGNLADLRETQYF
12 | TRBJ1-5 | - | TRBV27 | - | TGTGCCAGCAGAGCGGGCAATCAGCCCCAGCATTTT | CASRAGNQPQHF
15 | TRBJ2-7 | - | TRBV5-1 | - | TGCGCCAGCAGCTTAGGGCGGTCCTCCGGTTACGAGCAGTACTTC | CASSLGRSSGYEQYF
12 | TRBJ2-7 | once | TRBV5-1 | TRBD1 | TGCGCCAGCAGCTCGGGACAGTACGAGCAGTACTTC | CASSSGQYEQYF
15 | TRBJ2-1 | - | TRBV30 | TRBD1 | TGTGCCTGGACATGGGACAGGGGGCGATACAATGAGCAGTTCTTC | CAWTWDRGRYNEQFF
14 | TRBJ2-2 | - | TRBV6-1 | - | TGTGCCACCTCGGTCAGGGCGAACACCGGGGAGCTGTTTTTT | CATSVRANTGELFF
14 | TRBJ1-2 | - | TRBV4-3 | - | TGCGCCAGCAGCCATACAGGACATAACTATGGCTACACCTTC | CASSHTGHNYGYTF
15 | TRBJ2-1 | once | TRBV6-5 | TRBD1 | TGTGCCAGCAGTTACTCGACAGGGGTGGTGGATGAGCAGTTCTTC | CASSYSTGVVDEQFF
15 | TRBJ2-5 | - | TRBV7-6 | - | TGTGCCAGCAGCTTAGCGCTCGAGGGGGGCACGACCCAGTACTTC | CASSLALEGGTTQYF
17 | TRBJ2-3 | once | TRBV29-1 | TRBD2 | TGCAGCGCCGAGGGGATTAGCGGGGGGCGATCCCCAGATACGCAGTATTTT | CSAEGISGGRSPDTQYF
14 | TRBJ2-7 | - | TRBV5-1 | TRBD2 | TGCGCCAGCAGCTGGGGGACTAGTCAGAACGAGCAGTACTTC | CASSWGTSQNEQYF
16 | TRBJ2-5 | once | TRBV27 | TRBD1 | TGTGCCAGCAGTTTATCGTCGGTTTACAGGGGGGAGACCCAGTACTTC | CASSLSSVYRGETQYF
14 | TRBJ2-7 | - | TRBV11-2 | TRBD2 | TGTGCCAGCACCCCCGGGGGGGGTCCCTACGAGCAGTACTTC | CASTPGGGPYEQYF
12 | TRBJ2-7 | - | TRBV5-1 | - | TGCGCCAGCAGCCGTAACCTCTACGAGCAGTACTTC | CASSRNLYEQYF
17 | TRBJ2-2 | - | TRBV9 | - | TGTGCCAGCAGCGCCCTAACAGACGGAAGAAACACCGGGGAGCTGTTTTTT | CASSALTDGRNTGELFF
16 | TRBJ1-2 | - | TRBV7-9 | - | TGTGCCAGCAGCTTAACACCAGGCACCCAGAACTATGGCTACACCTTC | CASSLTPGTQNYGYTF
16 | TRBJ2-5 | once | TRBV4-2 | TRBD1 | TGTGCCAGCAGCCAAGGTTGGGACAGTGAACAAGAGACCCAGTACTTC | CASSQGWDSEQETQYF
17 | TRBJ1-1 | - | TRBV14 | - | TGTGCCAGCAGCCACAAAATACCCGCTCTAGGGGACACTGAAGCTTTCTTT | CASSHKIPALGDTEAFF
14 | TRBJ2-7 | - | TRBV7-9 | TRBD1 | TGTGCCAGCAGCCACACAGGGGAGTACTACGAGCAGTACTTC | CASSHTGEYYEQYF
16 | TRBJ2-3 | - | TRBV7-6 | - | TGTGCCAGCAGCTTCATAGGGGGGCCTACCACAGATACGCAGTATTTT | CASSFIGGPTTDTQYF
14 | TRBJ1-3 | - | TRBV6-1 | - | TGTGCCAGCAGTAACATCAACTCTGGAAACACCATATATTTT | CASSNINSGNTIYF
14 | TRBJ1-2 | - | TRBV27 | TRBD1 | TGTGCCAGCAGTTTGTCCGGGACAGGTGGTGGCTACACCTTC | CASSLSGTGGGYTF
13 | TRBJ2-5 | few | TRBV30 | - | TGTGCCTGGAGTGTAGCCGGGGTGGAGACCCAGTACTTC | CAWSVAGVETQYF
15 | TRBJ1-5 | once | TRBV27 | - | TGTGCCAGCAGTTTAACAGGGAATTTCAATCAGCCCCAGCATTTT | CASSLTGNFNQPQHF
15 | TRBJ2-4 | few | TRBV9 | - | TGTGCCAGCAGCGTTGGAAGAGGCAGGGTGAACATTCAGTACTTC | CASSVGRGRVNIQYF
15 | TRBJ2-3 | - | TRBV7-6 | - | TGTGCCAGCAGCTTAGAGGGAACTAGCACAGATACGCAGTATTTT | CASSLEGTSTDTQYF
16 | TRBJ1-1 | - | TRBV10-3 | TRBD1 | TGTGCCATCAGTGACTGGGTGACAGGGGTAAACACTGAAGCTTTCTTT | CAISDWVTGVNTEAFF
13 | TRBJ2-5 | - | TRBV29-1 | - | TGCAGCGGCGATCGGGGGTCCCAAGAGACCCAGTACTTC | CSGDRGSQETQYF
13 | TRBJ2-7 | - | TRBV11-2 | TRBD2 | TGTGCCAGCAATTTAGCGGGGTGGAACGAGCAGTACTTC | CASNLAGWNEQYF
17 | TRBJ1-4 | - | TRBV5-1 | TRBD1 | TGCGCCAGCAGCCCACAGGGGACGACTGCAACTAATGAAAAACTGTTTTTT | CASSPQGTTATNEKLFF
13 | TRBJ2-1 | - | TRBV19 | - | TGTGCCAGTAAACCGGGACTGTACAATGAGCAGTTCTTC | CASKPGLYNEQFF
14 | TRBJ2-5 | - | TRBV5-6 | - | TGTGCCAGCACCAGTGGTTGGACGGCAGAGACCCAGTACTTC | CASTSGWTAETQYF
16 | TRBJ2-1 | - | TRBV19 | TRBD1 | TGTGCCAGTAGTATTTCGACAGGGGGCTCCTACAATGAGCAGTTCTTC | CASSISTGGSYNEQFF
15 | TRBJ1-5 | - | TRBV27 | TRBD1 | TGTGCCAGCAGTTTATTTTCGGGGACAGGTCAGCCCCAGCATTTT | CASSLFSGTGQPQHF
15 | TRBJ2-3 | - | TRBV29-1 | TRBD2 | TGCAGCGTTTTCCCCCGCGGGGGGCCAACAGATACGCAGTATTTT | CSVFPRGGPTDTQYF
15 | TRBJ2-3 | - | TRBV4-1 | - | TGCGCCAGCAGGCAAGATCGGGGACTGACAGATACGCAGTATTTT | CASRQDRGLTDTQYF
14 | TRBJ2-7 | - | TRBV30 | - | TGTGCCTGGAGCTTGGATTTCGGATTCTACGAGCAGTACTTC | CAWSLDFGFYEQYF
17 | TRBJ2-5 | - | TRBV2 | TRBD2 | TGTGCCAGCAGTGAAATAGGGACTAGCGGGGCTCAAGAGACCCAGTACTTC | CASSEIGTSGAQETQYF
16 | TRBJ2-7 | - | TRBV27 | - | TGTGCCAGCAGTTTATTAGGACAGTCCCGAAGCCACGAGCAGTACTTC | CASSLLGQSRSHEQYF
12 | TRBJ2-7 | - | TRBV7-9 | TRBD1 | TGTGCCAGCAGACAGGGGTCCTACGAGCAGTACTTC | CASRQGSYEQYF
15 | TRBJ2-7 | - | TRBV7-2 | - | TGTGCCAGCAGCTTAGCCCTGGGATACTCCTACGAGCAGTACTTC | CASSLALGYSYEQYF
13 | TRBJ1-3 | - | TRBV29-1 | - | TGCAGCGTTGAAGGCCTATCTGGAAACACCATATATTTT | CSVEGLSGNTIYF
15 | TRBJ1-1 | - | TRBV19 | - | TGTGCCAGTAGGGAAGAGGGGCGTGGAGGCACTGAAGCTTTCTTT | CASREEGRGGTEAFF
18 | TRBJ2-5 | - | TRBV5-1 | - | TGCGCCAGCAGTTGGCCTAGCCGAAGAGGGCGTGATTGGGAGACCCAGTACTTC | CASSWPSRRGRDWETQYF
18 | TRBJ2-5 | - | TRBV12-5 | TRBD1 | TGTGCTAGTGGTTTGAGCCTTCCCGGAGGGACAGGGGAAGAGACCCAGTACTTC | CASGLSLPGGTGEETQYF
13 | TRBJ2-7 | few | TRBV7-9 | TRBD1 | TGTGCCAGCAGCTCAACAGGGGCCTACGAGCAGTACTTC | CASSSTGAYEQYF
14 | TRBJ2-1 | - | TRBV15 | - | TGTGCCACCAGCAGGGACCGGACAGACAATGAGCAGTTCTTC | CATSRDRTDNEQFF
13 | TRBJ2-7 | - | TRBV5-4 | - | TGTGCCAGCAGCTTGAACGAACGTCAAGAGCAGTACTTC | CASSLNERQEQYF
16 | TRBJ2-1 | once | TRBV7-9 | TRBD1 | TGTGCCAGCAGCTCTAGGGACAGTAGCTCCTACAATGAGCAGTTCTTC | CASSSRDSSSYNEQFF
14 | TRBJ2-7 | - | TRBV5-4 | - | TGTGCCAGCAGCATAAGTCCAGAAGGGTACGAGCAGTACTTC | CASSISPEGYEQYF
15 | TRBJ1-2 | - | TRBV4-2 | TRBD1 | TGTGCCAGCAGCGAGGACAGGGAGGTTAACTATGGCTACACCTTC | CASSEDREVNYGYTF
15 | TRBJ1-5 | - | TRBV7-2 | - | TGTGCCAGCAGCATCCCGGGGAGGGGCAATCAGCCCCAGCATTTT | CASSIPGRGNQPQHF
15 | TRBJ2-7 | few | TRBV29-1 | TRBD1 | TGCAGCGTTGAAGGCTCGGACAGGGGGCCTTACGAGCAGTACTTC | CSVEGSDRGPYEQYF